The following is a TCR beta chain sequence with its context. Methods used by the authors: Nucleated cell number was recorded as an estimate derived from reference gene primer amplification. Sequencing used immunoSEQ multiplex PCR; TCRdb keeps in-frame clones, though not all of them. For V, J and clone size, that table is used; D and trimming come from the DNA. The profile shows approximately 60,000 clones, roughly 83% of them singletons. These data are taken from a study of blood T cell repertoires in COVID-19. Study-level background: The United States, Italy and Spain provided the acute and convalescent COVID-19 samples. The analysed material was cDNA or gDNA that came from T cells, B-cell-depleted T cells, or PBMCs.

This CDR3 has 13 residues. Germline values: CDR1 LNHDA, CDR2 SQIVND (reference sequence). V gave up 5 bases and J gave up 4 bases, with 9 bases separating them. This clonotype was sampled from a man between 70 and 80 years old with active COVID-19. This chain links TRBV19 with TRBJ1-5, with D unclear. Sequencing used peripheral blood. CDR3 nucleotides: TGTGCCAGTAGTGAACAACTAAATCAGCCCCAGCATTTT. Its protein product is CASSEQLNQPQHF.